A single sample gave rise to the 5 T cell receptor beta chains below, sequenced in a study of graft-versus-host responses after intestinal transplantation. The protocol was immunoSEQ multiplex PCR, while the TCRdb copy is restricted to in-frame clones and leaves out a portion. In the table there are about 19,000 clones, 90% of which are singletons. The sequencing used PBMCs, collected 350 to 400 days after transplant. Receptors were obtained from a human patient who received an intestinal transplant, so some T cells may come from the graft donor.

The V and J genes are TRBV6-5 and TRBJ1-1, with a possible D match to TRBD1 (5 bases). V was trimmed by 8 bases and J by 4 bases, leaving 11 bases between them. Germline V gives CDR1 MNHEY, CDR2 SVGAGI. The CDR3 extends over 12 amino acids. CDR3 DNA sequence: TGTGCCAGCGGGGAGAGGGGCACTGAAGCTTTCTTT. Protein product: CASGERGTEAFF.

The J gene is TRBJ1-3, the V gene TRBV9; D uncertain. Germline-derived CDR1 and CDR2 are SGDLS and YYNGEE. Trimming took 1 base from V and 2 from J, leaving 7 bases between them. This CDR3 contains 14 residues. The CDR3 region is CASSVQDPGNTIYF. The CDR3 DNA sequence: TGTGCCAGCAGCGTACAGGATCCTGGAAACACCATATATTTT.

The chain links TRBV18 to TRBJ2-7; 10 bases are a match to TRBD2. The DNA end is more similar to TRBJ2-1, so the J call may be wrong. The germline gives CDR1 KGHSH, CDR2 LQKENI. The CDR3 length is 17 residues. This chain's CDR3 is CASSPRRVAGGYNEQFF. DNA of the CDR3: TGTGCCAGCTCACCCCGTAGGGTAGCGGGGGGCTACAATGAGCAGTTCTTC.

The V and J genes are TRBV5-1 and TRBJ2-2; 10 bases are shared with TRBD1. The CDR3 is made up of 16 amino acids. V gave up 4 bases and J gave up 1 base; unmatched junction bases: 4. The germline CDR1 and CDR2 sequences are SGHRS and YFSETQ. The CDR3 coding sequence is TGCGCCAGCAGCCCCGGGACAGGGGTGAACACCGGGGAGCTGTTTTTT. Translating it yields CASSPGTGVNTGELFF.

The rearrangement links TRBV7-2 to TRBJ2-7; 7 bases align to TRBD2. Trimming removed 1 base from V and 6 bases from J; junction bases left unmatched: 9. The germline V gene encodes CDR1 SGHTA and CDR2 FQGNSA. The CDR3 extends over 15 amino acids. CDR3: CASSLGWGRAIEQYF. The CDR3 DNA reads as TGTGCCAGCAGCTTAGGGTGGGGGAGGGCGATCGAGCAGTACTTC. Variable domain in full (rest from reference TRBV7-2 and TRBJ2-7): GAGVSQSPSNKVTEKGKDVELRCDPISGHTALYWYRQSLGQGLEFLIYFQGNSAPDKSGLPSDRFSAERTGGSVSTLTIQRTQQEDSAVYLCASSLGWGRAIEQYFGPGTRLTVT.